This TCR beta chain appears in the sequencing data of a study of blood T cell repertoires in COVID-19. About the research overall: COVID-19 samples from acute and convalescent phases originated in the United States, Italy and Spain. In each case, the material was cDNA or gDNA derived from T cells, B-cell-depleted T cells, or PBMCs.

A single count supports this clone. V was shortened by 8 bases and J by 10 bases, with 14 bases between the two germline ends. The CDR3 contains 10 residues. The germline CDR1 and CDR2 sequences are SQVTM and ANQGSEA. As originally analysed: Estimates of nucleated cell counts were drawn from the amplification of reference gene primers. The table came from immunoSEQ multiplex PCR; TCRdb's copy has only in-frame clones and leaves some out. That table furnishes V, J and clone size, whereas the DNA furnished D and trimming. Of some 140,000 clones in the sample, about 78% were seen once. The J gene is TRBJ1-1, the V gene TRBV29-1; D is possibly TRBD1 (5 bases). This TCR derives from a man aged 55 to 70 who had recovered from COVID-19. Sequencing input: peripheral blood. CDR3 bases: TGCAGCACCGAGACAGACCCAGCTTTCTTT. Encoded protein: CSTETDPAFF.